The text below deals with one T cell receptor beta chain. The antigen remains undetermined. This sample stems from a study of graft-versus-host responses after intestinal transplantation. Study-level results: Graft-donor T cell macrochimerism coincided with high graft-versus-host to host-versus-graft clonal ratios in allografts. Among recipient marrow samples, GvH clones were found; some appeared first in ileum or blood.

Produced via immunoSEQ multiplex PCR; TCRdb's table is partial and in-frame only. The sample consists of about 93,000 clones, roughly four fifths of them appearing once. Germline loops: CDR1 SGHVS, CDR2 FQNEAQ. V was cut by 6 bases and J by 0 bases, with 9 bases left in between. This CDR3 is 15 amino acids long. The sequence was obtained from a human donor who received an intestinal transplant. The sample consisted of unstimulated CD4+ T cells sorted from spleen or lymph node cells, taken before intestinal transplant. The chain employs TRBV7-8 and TRBJ2-6, with no clear D. CDR3 protein: CASSPRYSGANVLTF. The CDR3 nucleotides read TGTGCCAGCAGTCCTAGATACTCTGGGGCCAACGTCCTGACTTTC. Looking up the rest from reference TRBV7-8 and TRBJ2-6 gives the full variable domain: GAGVSQSPRYKVAKRGQDVALRCDPISGHVSLFWYQQALGQGPEFLTYFQNEAQLDKSGLPSDRFFAERPEGSVSTLKIQRTQQEDSAVYLCASSPRYSGANVLTFGAGSRLTVL.